The 2 T cell receptor beta chains given below trace back to one sample, sequenced in a study of Ad26.COV2.S vaccination and SARS-CoV-2 variants. This table comes from immunoSEQ multiplex PCR, and its TCRdb copy is limited to in-frame clones, with some not included. The table records about 680,000 clones, 70% to 90% of them present only once. Treatment of the sample: roughly 20 received Ad26.COV2.S at low or high dose, single or two shots; roughly five received placebo; per-sample allocation not given. On day 63 after the first injection, vaccine and placebo recipients gave samples. The source was peripheral blood, collected in a trial of Ad26.COV2.S vaccine versus placebo. These receptors were obtained from a person between 18 and 59 years old who received the Ad26.COV2.S COVID-19 vaccine or a placebo.

This clone was recorded once. V and J are TRBV7-2 and TRBJ1-6; D possibly corresponds to TRBD1 (6 bases). Germline CDR1 SGHTA, CDR2 FQGNSA. V was cut by 4 bases and J by 9 bases, with 13 bases left in between. The CDR3 consists of 14 residues. The CDR3 bases are TGTGCCAGCAGCTCTGGGACATCGGGTTCACCCCTCCACTTT. Its translation is CASSSGTSGSPLHF.

A remark on this clone: This sample also contains other DNA sequences that code for the same CDR3. The rearrangement links TRBV27 to TRBJ2-7; the match to TRBD1 covers 7 bases. Germline assignment: CDR1 MNHEY and CDR2 SMNVEV (reference sequence). The V gene end was trimmed by 5 bases and the J gene end by 4 bases; junction bases not matched to a gene: 8. The CDR3 has 14 residues. CDR3 residues: CASSPGTESYEQYF. In nucleotides, the CDR3 is TGTGCCAGCAGTCCAGGGACAGAAAGTTACGAGCAGTACTTC.